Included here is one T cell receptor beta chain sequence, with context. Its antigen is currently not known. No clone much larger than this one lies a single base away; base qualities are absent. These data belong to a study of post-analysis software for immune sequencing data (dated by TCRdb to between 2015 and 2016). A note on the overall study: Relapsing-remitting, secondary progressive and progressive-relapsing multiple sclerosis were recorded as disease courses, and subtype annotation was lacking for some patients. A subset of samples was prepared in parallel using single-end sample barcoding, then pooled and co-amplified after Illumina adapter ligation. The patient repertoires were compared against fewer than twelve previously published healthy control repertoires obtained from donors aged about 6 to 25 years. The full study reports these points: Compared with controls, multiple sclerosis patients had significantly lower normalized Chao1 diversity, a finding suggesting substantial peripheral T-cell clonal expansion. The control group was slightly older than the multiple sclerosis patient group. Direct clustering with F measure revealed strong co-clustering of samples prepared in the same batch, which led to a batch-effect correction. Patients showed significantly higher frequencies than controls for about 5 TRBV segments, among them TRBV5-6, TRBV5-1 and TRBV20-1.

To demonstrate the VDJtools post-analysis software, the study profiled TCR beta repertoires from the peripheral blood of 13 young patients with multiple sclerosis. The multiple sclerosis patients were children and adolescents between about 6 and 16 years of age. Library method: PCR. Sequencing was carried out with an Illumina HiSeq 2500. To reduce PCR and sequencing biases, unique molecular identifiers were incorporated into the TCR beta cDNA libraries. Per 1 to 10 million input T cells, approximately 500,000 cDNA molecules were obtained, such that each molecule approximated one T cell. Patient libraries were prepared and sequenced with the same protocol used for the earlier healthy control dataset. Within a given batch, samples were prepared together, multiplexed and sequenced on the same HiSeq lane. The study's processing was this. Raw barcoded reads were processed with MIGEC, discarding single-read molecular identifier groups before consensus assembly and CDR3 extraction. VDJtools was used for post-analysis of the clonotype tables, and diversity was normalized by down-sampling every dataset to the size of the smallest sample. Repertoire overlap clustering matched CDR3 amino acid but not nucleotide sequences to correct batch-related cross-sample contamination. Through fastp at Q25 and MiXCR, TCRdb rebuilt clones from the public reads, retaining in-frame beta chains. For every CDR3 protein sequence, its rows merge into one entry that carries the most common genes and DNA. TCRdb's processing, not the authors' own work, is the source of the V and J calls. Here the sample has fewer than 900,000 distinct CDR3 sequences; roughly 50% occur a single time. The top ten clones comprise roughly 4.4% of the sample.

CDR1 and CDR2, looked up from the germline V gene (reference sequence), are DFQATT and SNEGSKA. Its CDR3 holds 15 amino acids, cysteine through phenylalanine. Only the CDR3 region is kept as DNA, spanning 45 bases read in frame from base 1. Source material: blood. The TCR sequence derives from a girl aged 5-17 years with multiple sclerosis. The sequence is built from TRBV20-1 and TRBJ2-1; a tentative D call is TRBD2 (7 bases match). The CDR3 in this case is CTATLGTGRVNEQFF. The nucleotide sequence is TGCACCGCTACCCTTGGAACAGGGAGGGTCAATGAGCAGTTCTTC.